This T cell receptor (beta chain) is from a study of CD8+CD57+ T cells in acquired aplastic anemia (dated by TCRdb to 2016 to 2019). For the study in its entirety: On average, sorted CD4+ and CD8+ cells yielded 2.5 to 3.5 ug of extracted DNA, with a range of about 0.17 to 27.4 ug. CD8+CD57+ expansion was defined as a frequency above the mean frequency observed in healthy subjects.

A word on this clonotype: This receptor's antigen is unknown. Per-base qualities were not stored, and no clone one base away is much larger.

The germline V gene yields SGHRS for CDR1 and YFSETQ for CDR2. Trimming accounts for 7 bases at V and 10 bases at J, while the number of junction bases matched to no gene is 11. The CDR3 contains 13 residues, cysteine and phenylalanine counted. The retained sequence is limited to the CDR3, 39 bases, with the frame set at the first base. Patients chosen for sequencing had shown expansion of CD8+CD57+ cells by flow cytometry. Severe acquired aplastic anemia was diagnosed in all patients according to International Study of Aplastic Anemia and Agranulocytosis and Camitta criteria. No therapy had been received by the patients at the time of blood sampling. In this study, sorted CD4+ and CD8+ T cells from the blood of healthy subjects and of severe aplastic anemia patients had their TCR repertoires deep-sequenced. In the USA, patient enrollment took place under clinicaltrials.gov protocols 00001620, 01623167, 00001397, 00071045, 00081523 and 00961064. Ficoll-Paque density gradient centrifugation was used to isolate peripheral blood mononuclear cells. Before DNA extraction, CD4+ and CD8+ T cells were sorted with FACS or magnetic beads.

Genomic DNA served as template for TCR beta VDJ combination and CDR3 sequence profiling. An Illumina HiSeq 2000 was the platform used for TCR repertoire sequencing. As for the authors' bioinformatics: TRBV/TRBJ rearrangement plots, CDR3 size and DJ length profiles, and Simpson's diversity index were used to evaluate the repertoires. Whichever DNA sequence was most abundant in the deep sequencing data was defined as the immunodominant clone. CDR3 amino acid sequences were screened for sharing across subjects and were compared with published repertoires and the VDJdb database. TCRdb trimmed the raw reads at Q25, called clones with MiXCR and kept productive beta chains. For every CDR3 protein sequence, its rows merge into one entry that carries the most common genes and DNA. Clone size and V and J calls follow TCRdb, not the original study. For this sample the table gives a few hundred thousand distinct CDR3 sequences, of which approximately 79% were detected only once. The top ten constitute over 35% of the sample.

Points the paper makes about the study in general: Although twenty-nine CD8+ CDR3 sequences were shared by patients and controls, these sequences appeared highly expressed in patients and within the immunodominant clones of patients. CD8+ Simpson's diversity did not differ significantly between patients and healthy controls (P=0.060).

The origin of this receptor is a human donor with aplastic anemia. Sequencing used sorted CD4+, CD8+, or CD8+CD57+ T cells (not recorded which) from PBMCs. This chain is built from TRBV5-1 and TRBJ2-3; 8 junctional bases match TRBD1. CDR3 region: CASRSGGLEPQYF. The DNA sequence is given as TGCGCCAGCCGATCAGGGGGCTTAGAACCGCAGTATTTT.